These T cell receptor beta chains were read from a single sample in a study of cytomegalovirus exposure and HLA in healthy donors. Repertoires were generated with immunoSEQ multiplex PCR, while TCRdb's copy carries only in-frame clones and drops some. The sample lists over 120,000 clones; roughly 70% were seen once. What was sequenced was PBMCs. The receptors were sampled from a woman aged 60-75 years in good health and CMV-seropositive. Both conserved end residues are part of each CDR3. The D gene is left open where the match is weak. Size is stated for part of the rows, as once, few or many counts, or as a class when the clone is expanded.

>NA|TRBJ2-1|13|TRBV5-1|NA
TGCGCCAGCAGCCCGGGGGTCAGCAATGAGCAGTTCTTC
CASSPGVSNEQFF
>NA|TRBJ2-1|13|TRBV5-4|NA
TGTGCCAGCAGCTTGGCTGGGGGGAATGAGCAGTTCTTC
CASSLAGGNEQFF
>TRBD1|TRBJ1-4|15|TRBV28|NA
TGTGCCAGCAAAAGGCCTCGACAGGGGGACGAAAAACTGTTTTTT
CASKRPRQGDEKLFF
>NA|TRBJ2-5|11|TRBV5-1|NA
TGCGCCAGCAGCATCCAGGGGACCCAGTACTTC
CASSIQGTQYF
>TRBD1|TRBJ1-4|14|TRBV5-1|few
TGCGCCAGCAGCGGAAGACAGGGCCAGGAAAAACTGTTTTTT
CASSGRQGQEKLFF
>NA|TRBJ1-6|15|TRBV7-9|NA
TGTGCCAGCAGCTTAGCGTCAGGGGTAAATTCACCCCTCCACTTT
CASSLASGVNSPLHF
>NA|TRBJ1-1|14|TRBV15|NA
TGTGCCACCAGCAGAAGGGGGACGAACACTGAAGCTTTCTTT
CATSRRGTNTEAFF
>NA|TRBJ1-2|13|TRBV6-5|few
TGTGCCAGCGTCCCGGGGGGAATAGTCGGCTACACCTTC
CASVPGGIVGYTF
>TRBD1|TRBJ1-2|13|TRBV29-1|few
TGCAGCGTTGGGACAGGACAGGGCCATGGCTACACCTTC
CSVGTGQGHGYTF
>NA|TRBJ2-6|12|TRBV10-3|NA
TGTGCCATCAGCCGGGGGGCCAACGTCCTGACTTTC
CAISRGANVLTF
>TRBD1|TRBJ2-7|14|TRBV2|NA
TGTGCCAGCAGCCCCGACAGGGGTAGGAACGAGCAGTACTTC
CASSPDRGRNEQYF
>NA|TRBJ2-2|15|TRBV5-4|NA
TGTGTCCAGGGAGGAGCGGGTGCTAACACCGGGGAGCTGTTTTTT
CVQGGAGANTGELFF
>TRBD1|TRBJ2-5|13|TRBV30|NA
TGTGCCTGGAGTTACAGGGGCGGGGAGACCCAGTACTTC
CAWSYRGGETQYF
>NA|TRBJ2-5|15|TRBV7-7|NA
TGTGCTAGCAGCTTAGGGGCAGGGAAGGGAGAGACCCAGTACTTC
CASSLGAGKGETQYF
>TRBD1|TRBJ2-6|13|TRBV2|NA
TGTGCCAGCGGTCCGACAGGGGACAACGTCCTGACTTTC
CASGPTGDNVLTF
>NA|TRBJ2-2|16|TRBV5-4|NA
TGTGCCAGCAGCTTGTACGGTCTAGCGAACACCGGGGAGCTGTTTTTT
CASSLYGLANTGELFF
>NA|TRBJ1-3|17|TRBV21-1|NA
TGTGCCAGCAGCAAAACAGGTAGCAAAATCTCTGGAAACACCATATATTTT
CASSKTGSKISGNTIYF
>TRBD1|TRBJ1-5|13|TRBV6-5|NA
TGTGCCAGCAGGGACAGGGGCCTAGGTCCCCAGCATTTT
CASRDRGLGPQHF
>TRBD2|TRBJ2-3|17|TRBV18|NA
TGTGCCAGCTCACCGAAGGGACTAGCGGGGGGCACAGATACGCAGTATTTT
CASSPKGLAGGTDTQYF
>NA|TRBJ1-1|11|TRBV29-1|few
TGCAGCGTGGGGGGAGGGCAGAGAGCTTTCTTT
CSVGGGQRAFF